Presented here are 25 T cell receptor beta chains from one specimen sequenced in a study of T cell repertoires in cytomegalovirus infection. MiXCR, applied by TCRdb to the reads, yields one record per CDR3 protein. This sample has 45,000 to 50,000 distinct CDR3 sequences; about 21% occur once, and the top ten carry about 53%. For these TCRs, the target antigens are not known. The starting material was CD8+ T cells from cultured PBMCs, obtained from culture after CMV antigen stimulation. The source of these receptors is a human donor in good health (CMV status not recorded). Some clones in this sample may be carry-over from other donors' samples.

This clonotype was observed a few times. The rearrangement uses TRBV12-3 or TRBV12-4 and TRBJ2-7; TRBD1 might be the D (5 bases). V gave up 3 bases and J gave up 2 bases, with 11 bases separating them. CDR3 length: 14 residues. CDR3 protein: CASSFAGLAYEQYF. As DNA, the CDR3 is TGTGCCAGCAGTTTTGCAGGGTTGGCCTACGAGCAGTACTTC.

The genes are TRBV7-3 and TRBJ2-1; 10 bases align to TRBD2. This CDR3 is 13 amino acids long. The V and J ends lost 4 bases and 9 bases, in that order; junction bases with no gene match: 3. Germline V gives CDR1 SGHTA, CDR2 FQGTGA. CDR3: CASSSAGGGEQFF. The CDR3 region has the DNA TGTGCCAGCAGCTCAGCGGGGGGGGGTGAGCAGTTCTTC.

This chain's CDR3 is CASSQDGVGAEAFF. The DNA of the CDR3 is TGTGCCAGCAGCCAAGATGGGGTTGGGGCTGAAGCTTTCTTT. This chain joins TRBV3-1 and TRBJ1-1; D gene ambiguous. With 0 bases removed from V and 6 bases from J, the gap between germline ends came to 11 bases. Per germline, CDR1 LGHDT and CDR2 YNNKEL (reference sequence). The CDR3 has 14 amino acids. The full variable domain, rest sourced from reference TRBV3-1 and TRBJ1-1, is DTAVSQTPKYLVTQMGNDKSIKCEQNLGHDTMYWYKQDSKKFLKIMFSYNNKELIINETVPNRFSPKSPDKAHLNLHINSLELGDSAVYFCASSQDGVGAEAFFGQGTRLTVV.

Many counts were recorded for this clonotype. The CDR3 loop is CASRRTGYNEQFF. For the CDR3, the DNA is TGTGCCAGCCGCCGGACAGGGTACAATGAGCAGTTCTTC. The chain combines TRBV27 with TRBJ2-1; 8 bases align to TRBD1. The CDR3 runs to 13 residues. The V gene's germline CDR1 is MNHEY and CDR2 SMNVEV (reference sequence). V was pared by 8 bases and J by 4 bases, with 4 bases of the junction left unmatched.

In its sample, this clonotype was seen many times. The chain has TRBV6-1 and TRBJ1-2, with D uncertain. Germline V gives CDR1 MNHNS, CDR2 SASEGT. Trimming pared 7 bases from V and 5 bases from J, leaving 11 bases between. The CDR3 has 12 residues. The CDR3 nucleotides are TGTGCCAGCACACGATCCTCGTATGGCTACACCTTC. It specifies CASTRSSYGYTF.

The chain joins TRBV19 to TRBJ2-5; D is undetermined. The germline gives CDR1 LNHDA, CDR2 SQIVND (reference sequence). Trimming removed 7 bases from V and 5 bases from J, with 20 bases in between. CDR3 length: 15 amino acids. CDR3 amino acids: CASKDRASNGETQYF. CDR3 DNA: TGTGCCAGTAAAGATAGAGCTTCAAACGGTGAGACCCAGTACTTC.

V usage is TRBV5-4 and J usage is TRBJ1-1; the D gene is possibly TRBD1 (5 bases). The CDR3 runs 14 residues. CDR1 is SGHNT, CDR2 YYREEE, per germline (reference sequence). With 3 bases removed from V and 6 bases from J, the gap between germline ends came to 15 bases. The CDR3 region has the DNA TGTGCCAGCAGCTCTGGGGCCCGGACCTCTGAAGCTTTCTTT. This sequence encodes CASSSGARTSEAFF.

V usage is TRBV15 and J usage is TRBJ2-2, with D uncertain. The CDR3 runs 15 residues. Looked up from germline, CDR1 is LNHNV and CDR2 is YYDKDF (reference sequence). V lost 0 bases and J lost 4, with 9 bases in between. CDR3 bases: TGTGCCACCAGCAGAGATCGAGGACCCACCGGGGAGCTGTTTTTT. Translated: CATSRDRGPTGELFF. The whole variable domain, remainder taken from reference TRBV15 and TRBJ2-2, is DAMVIQNPRYQVTQFGKPVTLSCSQTLNHNVMYWYQQKSSQAPKLLFHYYDKDFNNEADTPDNFQSRRPNTSFCFLDIRSPGLGDTAMYLCATSRDRGPTGELFFGEGSRLTVL.

This clonotype has ten or more counts. The chain links TRBV5-4 to TRBJ1-2; 8 positions agree with TRBD1. Trimming took 4 bases from V and 6 from J; bases not matched to a gene: 5. The CDR3 totals 13 residues. Germline CDR1 and CDR2: SGHNT and YYREEE (reference sequence). CDR3 sequence reads: CASSQPGQDGYTF. The DNA for the CDR3 is TGTGCCAGCAGCCAACCGGGACAGGATGGCTACACCTTC.

This clonotype was counted between two and nine times. The chain is built from TRBV4-1 and TRBJ2-7; unclear D gene. CDR3 length equals 13 residues. Germline V gene lookup returns CDR1 MGHRA and CDR2 YSYEKL. V dropped 0 bases and J dropped 3 bases, with 6 bases sitting between them. CDR3 sequence reads: CASSQDLIYEQYF. CDR3 DNA sequence: TGCGCCAGCAGCCAAGACTTGATCTACGAGCAGTACTTC.

The gene calls are TRBV20-1 and TRBJ1-1, with 8 bases lining up with TRBD1. CDR1 DFQATT and CDR2 SNEGSKA come from the germline V gene (reference sequence). V was pared by 3 bases and J by 3 bases, with 6 bases of the junction left unmatched. The CDR3 consists of 14 residues. Here the CDR3 DNA reads TGCAGTGCTAGCAAGAACAGGGGGGACACTGAAGCTTTCTTT. It is translated as CSASKNRGDTEAFF.

The chain uses TRBV6-6 and TRBJ1-6; 8 bases are a match to TRBD1. The CDR3 loop spans 16 amino acids. The V and J ends lost 7 bases and 0 bases, in that order; junction bases with no gene match: 5. Germline values: CDR1 MNHNY, CDR2 SVGAGI (reference sequence). The CDR3 DNA is TGTGCCAGCAATAAGGACAGGGTCTCCTATAATTCACCCCTCCACTTT. Protein product: CASNKDRVSYNSPLHF.

This clonotype was found a few times. The chain has TRBV19 and TRBJ2-1; 7 bases match TRBD1. V trimming: 1 base; J trimming: 8 bases; junction bases outside the gene matches: 8. Germline V gene data show CDR1 as LNHDA and CDR2 as SQIVND (reference sequence). The CDR3 runs to 15 residues. The CDR3 nucleotides are TGTGCCAGTAGTATAGGGACAGGTATGGGGGATGAGCAGTTCTTC. Translation gives CASSIGTGMGDEQFF.

This clonotype has at least ten counts. This chain uses TRBV4-3 with TRBJ2-2; D might be TRBD2 (5 bases). The ends were cut back, 0 bases at V and 7 bases at J, with 15 bases in the middle. The CDR3 consists of 16 residues. The V gene's germline CDR1 is LGHNA and CDR2 YSLEER. CDR3: CASSQDVRWSGGELFF. The CDR3 nucleotides read TGCGCCAGCAGCCAAGACGTCCGCTGGAGCGGCGGGGAGCTGTTTTTT.

This clonotype was counted ten times or more. The J gene is TRBJ1-1, the V gene TRBV7-2; D gene uncertain. The germline V gene has CDR1 SGHTA and CDR2 FQGNSA. The CDR3 has 14 residues. V lost 5 bases, J lost 0 bases, and 10 bases lay in between. CDR3 bases: TGTGCCAGCAGCGGACCCGGGCTGAACACTGAAGCTTTCTTT. Translated, it gives CASSGPGLNTEAFF.

The gene calls are TRBV2 and TRBJ1-6; maybe TRBD1 (6 bases). This CDR3 is 14 amino acids long. V dropped 3 bases and J dropped 8 bases, with 11 bases sitting between them. Germline CDR1 reads SNHLY; CDR2 reads FYNNEI. The DNA for the CDR3 is TGTGCCAGCAGTGATGTGGACAGCTATTCACCCCTCCACTTT. It specifies CASSDVDSYSPLHF.

V gene TRBV4-1 combines with J gene TRBJ1-3, with D possibly being TRBD1 (5 bases). Germline V gene lookup returns CDR1 MGHRA and CDR2 YSYEKL. This CDR3 contains 16 residues. Trimming stripped 8 bases from V and 3 bases from J, with 20 bases between. CDR3 nucleotide sequence: TGCGCCAGCCAAGAGATGGGGTCAGGGAGTGGAAACACCATATATTTT. It translates to CASQEMGSGSGNTIYF.

Turning to this clonotype: A read error may be the cause here, since a much bigger clone is one base away. The rearrangement uses TRBV7-8 and TRBJ2-1; TRBD2 is a possible D gene (5 bases). The germline V gene has CDR1 SGHVS and CDR2 FQNEAQ. The CDR3 length is 14 residues. In DNA form, the CDR3 reads TGTACCAGCAGCTTAGTTAGCGTGGTTAATGAGCAGTTCTTC. Its translation is CTSSLVSVVNEQFF.

V is TRBV12-3 or TRBV12-4 and J is TRBJ1-1; the D is unclear. CDR3 size: 14 residues. V was pared by 2 bases and J by 1 base, with 8 bases between. The CDR3 DNA reads as TGTGCCAGCAGTTTATTCTCAGGGAACACTGAAGCTTTCTTT. Translating it yields CASSLFSGNTEAFF.

The chain carries TRBV5-6 and TRBJ1-1, with D unclear. Germline V gene lookup returns CDR1 SGHDT and CDR2 YYEEEE. The V end lost 2 bases, the J end lost 5 bases, and 10 bases lay between the germline ends. The CDR3 length is 13 residues. The CDR3 nucleotides read TGTGCCAGCAGCTTTCACAGAATGACTGAAGCTTTCTTT. Protein: CASSFHRMTEAFF.

This clonotype was seen repeatedly, ten times or more. The chain carries TRBV20-1 and TRBJ2-1; D is ambiguous. Trimming shortened V by 2 bases and J by 3 bases, and 11 bases separated the two germline ends. This CDR3 has 14 residues. From germline, CDR1 is DFQATT and CDR2 SNEGSKA (reference sequence). The CDR3 DNA sequence: TGCAGTGCTAGACCCTACCGGAACTACAATGAGCAGTTCTTC. Translation: CSARPYRNYNEQFF.

J is TRBJ1-5 and V is TRBV15, with D hard to call. The length of the CDR3 is 14 residues. Trimming left V 5 bases short and J 3 bases short, with 11 bases between. Germline V CDR1 and CDR2: LNHNV, YYDKDF (reference sequence). Here the CDR3 reads CATSLTRNNQPQHF. For the CDR3, the DNA is TGTGCCACCAGCTTAACACGGAACAATCAGCCCCAGCATTTT.

This clonotype was seen repeatedly, ten times or more. The rearrangement joins TRBV9 to TRBJ1-1; D unclear. The CDR3 has 15 residues. Trimming stripped 0 bases from V and 3 bases from J, with 12 bases between. CDR1 is SGDLS, CDR2 YYNGEE, per germline. The CDR3 DNA follows: TGTGCCAGCAGCGTAGCCCCCGATGGGGACACTGAAGCTTTCTTT. Amino acids: CASSVAPDGDTEAFF.

V is TRBV5-1 and J is TRBJ2-5; possibly TRBD1 or TRBD2 for D (6 bases each). The CDR3 loop spans 16 amino acids. Germline V gives CDR1 SGHRS, CDR2 YFSETQ. Trimming removed 2 bases at V and 6 bases at J, with 20 bases between. For the CDR3, the DNA is TGCGCCAGCAGCTTTCGACAGGCGGGATCGGTACAGACCCAGTACTTC. Protein sequence: CASSFRQAGSVQTQYF.

This clonotype was counted at least ten times. This chain joins TRBV6-1 and TRBJ2-4; 14 bases agree with TRBD2. Germline V gene sequence: CDR1 MNHNS, CDR2 SASEGT. J lost 0 bases, V lost 6 bases, and 1 base had no gene match. The CDR3 sequence is 16 residues long. The CDR3 sequence is CASRGTSGRAKNIQYF. CDR3 bases: TGTGCCAGCAGGGGGACTAGCGGGAGAGCCAAAAACATTCAGTACTTC.